The 23 T cell receptor beta chains given below trace back to one sample, sequenced in a study of T cell repertoires in aging, cancer and after chemotherapy. Amplification of TCR beta used genomic DNA extracted from peripheral blood. A mixed TRB-A/B primer pool amplified rearranged TRB by multiplex touch-down PCR. Via MiXCR, TCRdb re-called the multiplex PCR reads, giving one row per CDR3 protein. The sample records under 12,000 distinct CDR3 sequences, 25% to 35% being singletons. Sample: blood. The receptors come from a human donor in good health.

This clonotype was seen more than once but under ten times. The genes are TRBV27 and TRBJ1-4; D perhaps matches TRBD1 (5 bases). The germline V gene has CDR1 MNHEY and CDR2 SMNVEV (reference sequence). Deletions cut 2 bases from V and 6 bases from J, with 10 bases between. The CDR3 covers 14 residues. CDR3 DNA: TGTGCCAGCAGTTTAAGGAGGGGTGATGAAAAACTGTTTTTT. The encoded protein is CASSLRRGDEKLFF. Full variable domain (remainder filled in from reference TRBV27 and TRBJ1-4): EAQVTQNPRYLITVTGKKLTVTCSQNMNHEYMSWYRQDPGLGLRQIYYSMNVEVTDKGDVPEGYKVSRKEKRNFPLILESPSPNQTSLYFCASSLRRGDEKLFFGSGTQLSVL.

This clonotype was seen more than once but under ten times. This rearrangement joins TRBV28 to TRBJ1-6; D unresolved. The V end was cut by 2 bases, the J end by 7 bases, with 9 bases between. The germline CDR1 and CDR2 sequences are MDHEN and SYDVKM. This CDR3 region has 14 residues. The CDR3 reads CASSLAQFNSPLHF. The CDR3 DNA reads as TGTGCCAGCAGTTTAGCACAGTTCAATTCACCCCTCCACTTT.

The table lists this clonotype with a few counts. CDR3 bases: TGTGCCAGCAGTGATACCCTAGACGGATCCTATGGCTACACCTTC. Its protein product is CASSDTLDGSYGYTF. The genes are TRBV28 and TRBJ1-2; the D is unclear. This CDR3 contains 15 residues. Trimming took off 5 bases at V and 4 bases at J, with 17 bases between the two ends. CDR1 and CDR2 from the germline V gene are MDHEN and SYDVKM.

This clonotype has just a few counts. The J gene is TRBJ1-2, the V gene TRBV18; D may be TRBD1 (5 bases). This CDR3 is built from 15 residues. CDR1 and CDR2 (germline): KGHSH, LQKENI. Trimming removed 3 bases from V and 5 bases from J, with 16 bases in between. The CDR3 DNA reads TGTGCCAGCTCACCTACCACTTCGGGGGATTATGGCTACACCTTC. Encoded protein: CASSPTTSGDYGYTF.

J is TRBJ2-1 and V is TRBV6-2 or TRBV6-3; 8 bases align to TRBD2. The germline V gene encodes CDR1 MNHEY and CDR2 SVGEGT. J gave up 1 base and V 5 bases, and 4 bases lay outside the gene matches. The CDR3 sequence is 15 residues long. CDR3 nucleotides: TGTGCCAGCAGTAAGCGGGAGTTTTCCTACAATGAGCAGTTCTTC. Its protein is CASSKREFSYNEQFF.

The J gene is TRBJ2-1, the V gene TRBV7-2; 13 bases map to TRBD2. V shed 2 bases, J shed 4 bases, and the junction held 2 bases outside the gene matches. The CDR3 covers 16 residues. Germline loops: CDR1 SGHTA, CDR2 FQGNSA. CDR3 nucleotides: TGTGCCAGCAGCTTACGACTAGCGGGGGGTTACAATGAGCAGTTCTTC. Encoded protein: CASSLRLAGGYNEQFF.

Comment on this clonotype: Possible read error: a much larger clone is one base away. The J gene is TRBJ2-7, the V gene TRBV20-1; 9 bases match TRBD1. Germline loops: CDR1 DFQATT, CDR2 SNEGSKA (reference sequence). The CDR3 sequence is 14 residues long. Trimming cost V 3 bases and J 6 bases; bases outside gene matches: 9. For the CDR3, the DNA is TGCAGTGCTAGCCCGGACAGGGGAAGGGGCGAGCAGTACTTC. It is translated as CSASPDRGRGEQYF.

The chain carries TRBV28 and TRBJ1-5; tentative D call: TRBD1 (5 bases). V gave up 3 bases and J gave up 4 bases, with 16 bases separating them. Germline V lookup: CDR1 MDHEN, CDR2 SYDVKM. The CDR3 runs 16 residues. CDR3 nucleotides: TGTGCCAGCAGTTTGATTCCGGGGGTGGGAAATCAGCCCCAGCATTTT. Protein product: CASSLIPGVGNQPQHF.

The chain couples TRBV7-9 to TRBJ2-3; TRBD2 aligns across 13 bases. The ends lost 5 bases at V and 6 bases at J; junction bases unmatched: 8. The germline gives CDR1 SEHNR, CDR2 FQNEAQ (reference sequence). CDR3 length: 16 residues. The CDR3 DNA reads TGTGCCAGCAGCCAGTGGACTAGCGGGAGAGGGGATACGCAGTATTTT. It translates to CASSQWTSGRGDTQYF.

The V and J genes are TRBV27 and TRBJ1-2; D gene uncertain. Trimming stripped 8 bases from V and 4 bases from J, with 11 bases between. Germline CDR1 is MNHEY and CDR2 is SMNVEV (reference sequence). The CDR3 runs 12 residues. CDR3 sequence: CASPFRGYGYTF. CDR3 in DNA: TGTGCCAGCCCTTTCCGGGGCTATGGCTACACCTTC.

This sequence joins TRBV10-2 and TRBJ2-3; 11 nucleotides agree with TRBD1. The V gene end was trimmed by 10 bases and the J gene end by 6 bases; junction bases not matched to a gene: 3. The CDR3 extends over 12 amino acids. Germline V CDR1 and CDR2: WSHSY, SAAADI. The CDR3 reads CATGQGADTQYF. CDR3 DNA sequence: TGCGCCACCGGACAGGGGGCGGATACGCAGTATTTT.

The table lists this clonotype with a few counts. The V call is TRBV6-2 or TRBV6-3, the J call TRBJ1-5; possible D gene TRBD1, 6 bases. V dropped 9 bases and J dropped 4 bases, with 10 bases sitting between them. The germline gives CDR1 MNHEY, CDR2 SVGEGT. CDR3 size: 12 residues. Here the CDR3 reads CARNQGNQPQHF. CDR3 in DNA: TGTGCCAGAAACCAGGGGAATCAGCCCCAGCATTTT.

The chain joins TRBV20-1 to TRBJ1-5; weak D call: TRBD1 (6 bases). Germline V lookup: CDR1 DFQATT, CDR2 SNEGSKA (reference sequence). Trimming shortened V by 5 bases and J by 4 bases, and 12 bases separated the two germline ends. The CDR3 sequence is 13 residues long. CDR3: CSALGGQNQPQHF. CDR3 sequence (DNA): TGCAGTGCTTTGGGGGGGCAGAATCAGCCCCAGCATTTT.

This clonotype occurred a few times. The chain links TRBV7-3 to TRBJ1-2, with TRBD1 identical over 7 bases. The V and J ends lost 5 bases and 8 bases, in that order; junction bases with no gene match: 8. Germline V gene lookup returns CDR1 SGHTA and CDR2 FQGTGA. This CDR3 has 13 amino acids. The CDR3 region is CASSPGTEGGYTF. The CDR3 DNA reads as TGTGCCAGCAGCCCAGGGACAGAAGGGGGCTACACCTTC.

This clonotype has a handful of counts. This chain links TRBV30 with TRBJ1-5; D remains unclear. The V gene lost 2 bases and the J gene lost 1 base, with 18 bases spanning the gap. In germline, CDR1 is GTSNPN, CDR2 SVGIG (reference sequence). This CDR3 has 17 amino acids. The CDR3 is CAWSQEGIGLSNQPQHF. CDR3 coding DNA: TGTGCCTGGAGTCAGGAAGGGATCGGTTTGAGCAATCAGCCCCAGCATTTT.

CDR3 sequence: CASSLSAKGANYGYTF. CDR3 bases: TGTGCCAGCAGCTTATCGGCCAAGGGGGCTAACTATGGCTACACCTTC. The chain couples TRBV7-2 to TRBJ1-2; D possibly corresponds to TRBD1 (6 bases). Germline loops: CDR1 SGHTA, CDR2 FQGNSA. V was pared by 2 bases and J by 0 bases, with 13 bases between. This CDR3 is 16 amino acids long.

This clonotype rates as medium-sized. The chain employs TRBV6-1 and TRBJ2-7; the D gene is possibly TRBD2 (6 bases). Between the trimmed V and J ends, which lost 7 bases and 6 bases, there was a span of 16 bases. The CDR3 runs 13 residues. The germline CDR1 and CDR2 sequences are MNHNS and SASEGT. In DNA, the CDR3 is TGTGCCAGCACGAGGGGACTTCGGGGCGAGCAGTACTTC. Translating gives CASTRGLRGEQYF.

The V and J genes are TRBV6-5 and TRBJ2-3; a weak D match, TRBD1 (5 bases). Germline V lookup: CDR1 MNHEY, CDR2 SVGAGI. This CDR3 has 14 amino acids. V was trimmed by 4 bases and J by 4 bases, leaving 12 bases between them. The CDR3 DNA reads as TGTGCCAGCAGTTTAACCGCAGGGTCAGATACGCAGTATTTT. It specifies CASSLTAGSDTQYF.

The genes are TRBV6-1 and TRBJ1-6, with a tentative D call TRBD1 (5 bases). The V gene lost 2 bases and the J gene lost 6 bases, with 14 bases spanning the gap. The CDR3 has 16 residues. Germline lookup yields CDR1 MNHNS and CDR2 SASEGT. CDR3 in amino acids: CASSEWWQGSNSPLHF. For the CDR3, the DNA is TGTGCCAGCAGTGAATGGTGGCAGGGTTCTAATTCACCCCTCCACTTT.

The rearrangement joins TRBV19 to TRBJ1-5; D is undetermined. Germline CDR1 LNHDA, CDR2 SQIVND (reference sequence). Trimming pared 0 bases from V and 7 bases from J, leaving 7 bases between. CDR3 length: 13 residues. CDR3 DNA sequence: TGTGCCAGTAGTATAGATAGTGTGCAGCCCCAGCATTTT. It specifies CASSIDSVQPQHF.

This clonotype was seen more than once but under ten times. The chain recombines TRBV7-9 with TRBJ2-7, with 9 bases matching TRBD1. The CDR3 loop spans 15 amino acids. Germline CDR1 reads SEHNR; CDR2 reads FQNEAQ (reference sequence). V dropped 4 bases and J dropped 5; count of bases not matched to a gene: 9. The CDR3 sequence: CASSSDRGKGNEQYF. The CDR3 region has the DNA TGTGCCAGCAGCTCTGACAGGGGGAAGGGAAACGAGCAGTACTTC.

This clonotype was seen a few times. At one end the junction does not follow the germline gene, possibly because of a read error. The chain is built from TRBV12-3 or TRBV12-4 and TRBJ2-1; TRBD1 aligns across 10 bases. This CDR3 spans 13 amino acids. The CDR3 here is CASSRTGGRLGIF. The CDR3 DNA follows: TGTGCCAGCAGTAGGACAGGGGGACGGCTTGGGATCTTC.

The chain recombines TRBV6-1 with TRBJ2-3; D may be TRBD2 (6 bases). There are 16 residues in the CDR3. The V end lost 6 bases, the J end lost 0 bases, and 16 bases lay between the germline ends. Germline CDR1 reads MNHNS; CDR2 reads SASEGT. CDR3 bases: TGTGCCAGCAGGGGGTGGCTAGCGAAGAGCACAGATACGCAGTATTTT. Protein: CASRGWLAKSTDTQYF.